This TCR beta chain stems from a study of T cell clones after liver transplantation. CDR1 is LGHNA, CDR2 YNFKEQ, per germline. This CDR3 is 16 amino acids long. Trimming shortened V by 0 bases and J by 4 bases, and 13 bases separated the two germline ends. This clone was detected only a few times. Sequencing was performed with immunoSEQ multiplex PCR; in TCRdb, only in-frame clones are kept and a portion is missing. Among roughly 19,000 clones, about 77% were seen once, and the ten largest hold 30% to 40%. Sequenced material: CD8+ T cells from blood, taken approximately 54 months after liver transplant. The chain employs TRBV4-2 and TRBJ1-5, with D tentatively TRBD1 (5 bases). This receptor was taken from a human patient who received a liver transplant. Some T cells may trace back to the graft donor. DNA for the CDR3: TGTGCCAGCAGCCAAGAAATGGGCAGGGAAAATCAGCCCCAGCATTTT. Encoded protein: CASSQEMGRENQPQHF.